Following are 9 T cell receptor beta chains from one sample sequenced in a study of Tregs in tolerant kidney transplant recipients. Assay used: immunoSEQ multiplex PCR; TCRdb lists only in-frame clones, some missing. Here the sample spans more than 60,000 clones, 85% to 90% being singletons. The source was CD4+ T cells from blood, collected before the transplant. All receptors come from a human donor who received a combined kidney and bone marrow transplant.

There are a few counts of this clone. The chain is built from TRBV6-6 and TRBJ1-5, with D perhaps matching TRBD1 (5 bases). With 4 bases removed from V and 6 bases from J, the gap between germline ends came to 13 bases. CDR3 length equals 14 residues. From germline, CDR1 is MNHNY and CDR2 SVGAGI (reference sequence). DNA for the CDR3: TGTGCCAGCAGTTCCGGGTTCCAGGGTCAGCCCCAGCATTTT. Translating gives CASSSGFQGQPQHF.

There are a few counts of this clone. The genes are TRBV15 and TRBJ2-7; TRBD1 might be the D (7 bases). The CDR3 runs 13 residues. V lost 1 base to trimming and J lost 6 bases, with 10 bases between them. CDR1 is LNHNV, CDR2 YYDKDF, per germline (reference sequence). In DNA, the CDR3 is TGTGCCACCAGCAGAGGACAGGGAGGCGAGCAGTACTTC. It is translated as CATSRGQGGEQYF. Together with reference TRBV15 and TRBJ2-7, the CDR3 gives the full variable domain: DAMVIQNPRYQVTQFGKPVTLSCSQTLNHNVMYWYQQKSSQAPKLLFHYYDKDFNNEADTPDNFQSRRPNTSFCFLDIRSPGLGDTAMYLCATSRGQGGEQYFGPGTRLTVT.

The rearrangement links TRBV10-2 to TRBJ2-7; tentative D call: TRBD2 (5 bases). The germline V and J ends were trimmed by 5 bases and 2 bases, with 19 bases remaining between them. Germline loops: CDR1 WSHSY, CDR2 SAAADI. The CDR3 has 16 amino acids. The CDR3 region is CASSFPERRGTYEQYF. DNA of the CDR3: TGCGCCAGCAGTTTCCCGGAGAGGAGAGGGACCTACGAGCAGTACTTC.

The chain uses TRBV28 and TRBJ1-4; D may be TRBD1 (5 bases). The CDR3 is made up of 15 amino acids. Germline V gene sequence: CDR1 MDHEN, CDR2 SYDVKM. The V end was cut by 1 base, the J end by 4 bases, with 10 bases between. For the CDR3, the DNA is TGTGCCAGCAGTTTATCTCGGGGGAATAATGAAAAACTGTTTTTT. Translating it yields CASSLSRGNNEKLFF. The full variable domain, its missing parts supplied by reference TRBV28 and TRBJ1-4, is DVKVTQSSRYLVKRTGEKVFLECVQDMDHENMFWYRQDPGLGLRLIYFSYDVKMKEKGDIPEGYSVSREKKERFSLILESASTNQTSMYLCASSLSRGNNEKLFFGSGTQLSVL.

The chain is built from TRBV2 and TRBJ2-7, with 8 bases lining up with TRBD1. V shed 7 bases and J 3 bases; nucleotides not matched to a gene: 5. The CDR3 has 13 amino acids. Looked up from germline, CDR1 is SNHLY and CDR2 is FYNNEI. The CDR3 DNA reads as TGTGCCAGCATGGGACAGGACCTCTACGAGCAGTACTTC. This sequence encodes CASMGQDLYEQYF.

Here the CDR3 DNA reads TGTGCCAGCAGTCTACCGAACCAACCCACCGACAGGGGCGGCTACAATGAGCAGTTCTTC. This codes for CASSLPNQPTDRGGYNEQFF. The rearrangement joins TRBV28 to TRBJ2-1; 8 positions match TRBD1. Per the germline V gene, CDR1 is MDHEN and CDR2 is SYDVKM. V lost 5 bases to trimming and J lost 3 bases; unmatched junction nucleotides: 21. CDR3 length: 20 residues. Full variable domain (remainder filled in from reference TRBV28 and TRBJ2-1): DVKVTQSSRYLVKRTGEKVFLECVQDMDHENMFWYRQDPGLGLRLIYFSYDVKMKEKGDIPEGYSVSREKKERFSLILESASTNQTSMYLCASSLPNQPTDRGGYNEQFFGPGTRLTVL.

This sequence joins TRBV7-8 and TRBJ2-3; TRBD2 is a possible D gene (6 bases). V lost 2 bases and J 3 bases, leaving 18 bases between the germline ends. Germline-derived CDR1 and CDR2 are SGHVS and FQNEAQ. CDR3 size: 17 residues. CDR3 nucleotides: TGTGCCAGCAGCTTACCTCCGGCTAGCGTATTGACAGATACGCAGTATTTT. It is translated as CASSLPPASVLTDTQYF. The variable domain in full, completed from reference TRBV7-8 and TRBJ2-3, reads GAGVSQSPRYKVAKRGQDVALRCDPISGHVSLFWYQQALGQGPEFLTYFQNEAQLDKSGLPSDRFFAERPEGSVSTLKIQRTQQEDSAVYLCASSLPPASVLTDTQYFGPGTRLTVL.

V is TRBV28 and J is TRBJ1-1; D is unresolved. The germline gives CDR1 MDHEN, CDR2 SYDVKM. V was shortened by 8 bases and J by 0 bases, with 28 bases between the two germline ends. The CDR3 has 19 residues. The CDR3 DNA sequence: TGTGCCAGCCAGCAGCTCCGAGGCTCCATAGAAATTATGAACACTGAAGCTTTCTTT. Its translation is CASQQLRGSIEIMNTEAFF. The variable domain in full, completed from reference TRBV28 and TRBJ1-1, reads DVKVTQSSRYLVKRTGEKVFLECVQDMDHENMFWYRQDPGLGLRLIYFSYDVKMKEKGDIPEGYSVSREKKERFSLILESASTNQTSMYLCASQQLRGSIEIMNTEAFFGQGTRLTVV.

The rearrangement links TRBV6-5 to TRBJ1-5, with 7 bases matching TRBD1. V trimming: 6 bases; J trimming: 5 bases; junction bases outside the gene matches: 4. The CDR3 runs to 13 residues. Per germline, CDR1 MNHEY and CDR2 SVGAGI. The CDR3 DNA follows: TGTGCCAGCAGGGGACAGAGACATCAGCCCCAGCATTTT. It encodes CASRGQRHQPQHF.